This T cell receptor (beta chain) was found in a study of cytomegalovirus exposure and HLA in healthy donors (dated by TCRdb to between 2016 and 2019). At the level of the whole study: An earlier analysis of roughly 570 of the donors reported 250 to 350 Gb of sequence data and 117 million unique TCR beta sequences obtained from about 180 million T cells. The later analysis used no new phenotypic data to find candidate immune exposures, relying instead on TCR beta sequences and their occurrence across donors. To predict cytomegalovirus infection status, the study combined high-throughput TCR immunosequencing, statistical association of individual TCRs with disease status, and machine learning. A later genetic analysis took genome-wide SNP genotypes for about 60% of the roughly 670 donors and used that subset as a discovery cohort. Every discovery cohort repertoire had been produced on one sequencing platform. The study profiled the T cell repertoires of approximately 700 subjects by immunosequencing and related them to cytomegalovirus serostatus. Of the roughly 410 genotyped donors, approximately 80% were placed in the genetic ancestry cluster associated with self-reported Caucasian donors. The study was designed to test whether signatures of past pathogen exposure could be identified by cataloging public T cell receptors. A separate validation cohort of 90 to 150 different subjects was used in addition to the 666-subject first cohort. Across 300 to 500 genotyped donors of the cohort, an average of about 240,000 unique TCR beta nucleotide sequences per donor were sequenced, and 15% to 20% of those sequences were non-productive. In an earlier analysis of around 540 of the donors, high-throughput TCR beta sequencing was used to judge whether each TCR beta V gene segment behaved as functional or pseudogenic. Alongside the repertoire data, information on donor age, sex, ethnicity and CMV serostatus was compiled. Typing coverage varied by locus: roughly 620-640 donors for A, B, C, DRB1 and DQB1; roughly 560 for DQA1; nearly 610 for DPA1; under 490 for DPB1. Class I and class II HLA loci were covered by the typing at four-digit resolution. A later analysis re-examined previously published TCR beta repertoires from hundreds of donors and added high-resolution HLA genotyping to investigate patterns of TCR occurrence. An early release that covered about 640 HLA-typed donors contained about 300 gigabases of sequencing data and about 84 million unique TCR sequences. About five DR-DQ haplotypes were handled as single units for association and clustering, since linkage in the cohort was strong.

The study at large found these results: For the cohort, immune exposure information was limited to CMV serostatus. Several of the top co-occurrence clusters appeared to be linked to parvovirus B19, influenza, CMV and Epstein-Barr virus, according to a later analysis. When HLA alleles, especially DR and DQ, strongly co-occurred, TCR associations were difficult to assign to individual alleles. The classifier was reported to diagnose cytomegalovirus status with high specificity and sensitivity in both the original cohort and the validation cohort. In an earlier analysis of around 500 of the donors, most TCR beta V segments appeared in productive rearrangements about 87% or about 30% of the time, broadly matching IMGT annotations. In a later analysis, HLA-associated TCR beta chains were found to be more clonally expanded and to have lower generation probabilities than equally common non-associated chains. A total of 164 TCR beta chains were listed by the study as associated with cytomegalovirus. This cohort had only TCR beta chains sequenced, and the lack of alpha or paired-chain data limited which features could be detected. A further reported finding was that TCR beta sequences accurately predicted the HLA-A and HLA-B alleles for most subjects in the first cohort. In a later analysis, the rate of TCR association differed among HLA loci, with DRB1 alleles having the most associated TCRs and HLA-C alleles having the fewest. While some public TCRs were present in many individuals, most TCR sequences turned up only very rarely across donors. Sequencing depth was assumed to be roughly uniform across donors in the presence/absence analyses, though that assumption may not hold. The authors suggested that the approach could potentially be extended to other disease states and immunological phenotypes. In a later analysis, most CMV-associated TCR beta chains were found to appear HLA-restricted, with HLA associations seemingly driven largely by CMV exposure. An association between a missense DCLRE1C variant and V-gene and J-gene trimming of TCR beta chains was found in a later genetic analysis and replicated in an independent cohort. Correlated functional status among segregating V segments might be attributable to linkage disequilibrium, but an unknown experimental factor could not be ruled out. According to a later genetic analysis, donors in an Asian-associated ancestry cluster had fewer N-insertions in productive TCRs than the approximately 650-donor mean. Because counts were too low, seventeen rarely observed V segments, including chromosome 9 orphons, were left out of the earlier analysis of about 500 of the donors. A later analysis associated 16,951 TCR beta sequences with specific HLA alleles at a false discovery rate of 0.05. Because HLA typing was unavailable for some donors at each locus, only the typed subset was used in association tests. A group of highly shared sequence variants was considered likely to be a technical artifact of the sequencing pipeline. A few of the identified cytomegalovirus-associated TCR beta chains were confirmed in vitro to be specific for cytomegalovirus antigens.

The cohort consisted of 650 to 850 healthy bone marrow donors. Cohort members were all nominally healthy when sampled, although unrecorded immune exposures were likely present. The donor tested CMV seropositive, placing the donor among the roughly 300 seropositive members of the cohort. A peripheral blood sample was collected from each donor, and TCR beta sequencing was performed on peripheral blood mononuclear cells. Genomic DNA extraction from the blood cell samples was performed with the Qiagen DNeasy Blood Extraction Kit. The method behind the library was the immunoSEQ multiplex PCR assay. For the multiplex PCR, a mixture combining 60 forward primers for TCR Vbeta segments and 13 reverse primers for TCR Jbeta segments was used. The CDR3 region of rearranged TCR beta genes was amplified from genomic DNA by a multiplex PCR assay. Amplified TCR beta libraries were sequenced as 87-base-pair reads on the Illumina HiSeq System. As for the authors' bioinformatics: A later analysis counted tens of millions of unique TCR beta chains across the 640 or so repertoires, and about 10 million of these chains were shared by at least two donors. To remove PCR and sequencing errors, raw reads were error-corrected and collapsed into unique sequences using a nearest-neighbor algorithm that merged closely related sequences. Alignment of CDR3 sequences to IMGT reference sequences was used to assign V, D and J gene segments. Each retained sequence needed at least a six-nucleotide match to both a V gene segment and a J gene segment. A rearrangement was called productive if the CDR3 had no stop codons and remained in frame with V and J, and every other rearrangement was called non-productive. CDR3 was defined according to IMGT convention as the region running from the second conserved V-encoded cysteine to the conserved J-encoded phenylalanine. Sequences without an unambiguous match to a single V gene segment were excluded from the earlier analysis of over 500 of the donors. An earlier analysis of several hundred of the donors classified V segments as functional when productive rearrangements were above 56.7% and as segregating when the standard deviation between donors was above 5%. A statistical classification framework was developed to diagnose cytomegalovirus status using the catalog of TCR beta chain sequences. A later analysis assigned V and J genes by comparing TCR nucleotide sequences with IMGT/GENE-DB human TR gene sequences. Using the TCRdist pipeline, a later analysis assigned CDR3 sequences along with most-parsimonious VDJ recombination scenarios. In a later analysis, each TCR beta chain was defined by its CDR3 amino acid sequence together with its V-gene family, and reads without a unique V-gene family were excluded. To address suspected cross-contamination and a sequencing artifact, a later analysis removed 592 highly shared, low-generation-probability nucleotide sequences. In a later analysis, a clonal expansion index was calculated for each public chain from normalized within-repertoire ranks of inferred template counts. Generation probabilities in a later analysis came from a VDJ recombination model fitted to out-of-frame rearrangements, and those results were checked against IGoR. Hypergeometric tests were used in a later analysis to score TCR-TCR, TCR-HLA and TCR-CMV co-occurrence, with a repertoire-size bias correction applied to the TCR pairs. To estimate false discovery rates, a later analysis permuted the HLA or CMV assignments 20 times. In a later analysis, co-occurring TCRs were grouped using DBSCAN, with TCRdist sequence similarity added in when clustering inside HLA-allele-positive subsets. Repertoires with fewer than 30,000 or more than 120,000 public chains, plus five repertoires with anomalous nucleotide sharing, were excluded from co-occurrence clustering. TCRdb mirrors the immuneACCESS table, restricted to in-frame sequences. Some clones are absent from its copies; in checked studies, under half trace to an unresolved V gene, and the reason for the others is unknown. V and J calls plus clone size are reproduced from that table; the DNA served to infer D and trimming. The sample has 150,000 to 200,000 clones on record, 79% of them singletons. The biggest ten clones account for under 2% of the sample.

Of note for this clone: It has no known antigen specificity. At one of its ends the junction is not consistent with the germline gene, which may arise from a read error.

Sequenced: PBMCs. This receptor was taken from a girl between 10 and 17 years old in good health and CMV-seropositive.

CDR3 sequence: CASSLSISAGPQF. DNA sequence: TGTGCCAGCAGTTTATCTATATCGGCAGGTCCACAGTTT. Recombination connected TRBV28 to TRBJ2-3, with the D segment identity uncertain. CDR1 and CDR2 (MDHEN, SYDVKM) derive from the germline V gene. From the cysteine up to the phenylalanine, the CDR3 has a length of 13 residues. Left in the record is the CDR3 DNA by itself, 39 bases read in frame from the first base.